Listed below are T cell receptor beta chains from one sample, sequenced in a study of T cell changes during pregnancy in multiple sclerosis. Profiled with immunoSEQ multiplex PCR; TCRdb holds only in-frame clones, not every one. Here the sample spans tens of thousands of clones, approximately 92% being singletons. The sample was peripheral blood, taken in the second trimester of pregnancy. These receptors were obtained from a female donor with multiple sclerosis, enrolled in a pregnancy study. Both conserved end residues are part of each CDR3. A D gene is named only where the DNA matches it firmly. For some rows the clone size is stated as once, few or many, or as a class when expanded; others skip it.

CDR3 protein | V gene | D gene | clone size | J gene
CASSIQAGAGANVLTF | TRBV5-5 | NA | NA | TRBJ2-6
CASSGTRGSVDTQYF | TRBV6-6 | NA | NA | TRBJ2-3
CASSGTSNSDTQYF | TRBV9 | NA | NA | TRBJ2-3
CAWATRAPGTDTQYF | TRBV30 | NA | NA | TRBJ2-3
CASSFGTQETQYF | TRBV5-6 | NA | NA | TRBJ2-5
CASSPSGTGMFYEQYF | TRBV11-2 | TRBD1 | NA | TRBJ2-7
CASSQDSYQETQYF | TRBV4-1 | NA | NA | TRBJ2-5
CASSLEASGTSGNEQFF | TRBV7-6 | TRBD2 | NA | TRBJ2-1
CATSRDLGMGQFLTNEKLFF | TRBV15 | NA | NA | TRBJ1-4
CASSLRQNTGELFF | TRBV4-1 | NA | NA | TRBJ2-2
CASSTTRDRGRRIAYTGELFF | TRBV19 | TRBD1 | NA | TRBJ2-2
CASSLVLAGGYEQYF | TRBV7-2 | TRBD2 | NA | TRBJ2-7
CASSPTQGRTYEQYF | TRBV27 | NA | NA | TRBJ2-7
CASSPGEQVNEKLFF | TRBV18 | NA | NA | TRBJ1-4
CASNPTGGNEQFF | TRBV5-1 | TRBD2 | few | TRBJ2-1
CASTLGGAGVYEQYF | TRBV6-1 | TRBD2 | NA | TRBJ2-7
CASSQQGWDTEAFF | TRBV5-1 | NA | once | TRBJ1-1
CVINYGYTF | TRBV28 | NA | NA | TRBJ1-2
CASRSLAGVTDTQYF | TRBV27 | TRBD2 | NA | TRBJ2-3
CSVEARGTDTQYF | TRBV29-1 | NA | NA | TRBJ2-3
CASCLVSGSSTTGELFF | TRBV2 | TRBD2 | NA | TRBJ2-2
CASSPIENYGYTF | TRBV27 | NA | NA | TRBJ1-2
CASSLDRGAFYEQYF | TRBV5-1 | TRBD1 | NA | TRBJ2-7
CASSSRGGALDTQYF | TRBV11-3 | TRBD2 | NA | TRBJ2-3
CASSSFDSRSYEQYF | TRBV7-9 | NA | NA | TRBJ2-7
CASSHRGPNQPQHF | TRBV19 | TRBD1 | NA | TRBJ1-5
CASSPLGANTEAFF | TRBV18 | NA | NA | TRBJ1-1
CASSLAQGVQETQYF | TRBV11-1 | NA | NA | TRBJ2-5
CASSSYPHSPDGYTF | TRBV27 | NA | NA | TRBJ1-2
CASSEEGASSGELFF | TRBV2 | TRBD1 | NA | TRBJ2-2
CASSHGHTPWAYTF | TRBV5-6 | NA | NA | TRBJ1-2
CASRLTGGNYGYTF | TRBV5-4 | NA | NA | TRBJ1-2
CASSQDTEHEQYF | TRBV7-3 | NA | NA | TRBJ2-7
CASSKIAGVEKLFF | TRBV19 | NA | NA | TRBJ1-4
CASSTGLAKNIQYF | TRBV28 | NA | NA | TRBJ2-4
CATSRDRGTGDNQPQHF | TRBV15 | TRBD1 | NA | TRBJ1-5
CASSSLAGGGGEQFF | TRBV7-3 | TRBD2 | NA | TRBJ2-1
CASSLNIGAGANVLTF | TRBV7-3 | NA | NA | TRBJ2-6
CASSSVQEQFF | TRBV5-6 | NA | few | TRBJ2-1
CASSPGPGGRYNEQFF | TRBV19 | TRBD2 | NA | TRBJ2-1
CASSLQGQGSPLHF | TRBV28 | NA | NA | TRBJ1-6
CASSPRGGTGTEAFF | TRBV27 | TRBD1 | NA | TRBJ1-1
CAISSQLSGGQISTDTQYF | TRBV10-3 | TRBD2 | NA | TRBJ2-3
CASVATLNTEAFF | TRBV25-1 | NA | NA | TRBJ1-1
CASSLEIVGAREKLFF | TRBV7-9 | NA | NA | TRBJ1-4
CASSSETGPSNQPQHF | TRBV28 | NA | NA | TRBJ1-5
CASSLKHRVYQPQHF | TRBV28 | NA | NA | TRBJ1-5
CASSLTGTGSNQPQHF | TRBV5-6 | TRBD1 | once | TRBJ1-5
CASSGWASGSYEQYF | TRBV5-6 | TRBD2 | many | TRBJ2-7
CSVTGTDGYTF | TRBV29-1 | TRBD1 | NA | TRBJ1-2
CASSLRGNTEAFF | TRBV5-5 | NA | NA | TRBJ1-1
CASSLLRTSGYYNEQFF | TRBV27 | TRBD2 | NA | TRBJ2-1
CSYSLGLPNTEAFF | TRBV29-1 | NA | NA | TRBJ1-1
CASSPASVQETQYF | TRBV11-2 | NA | few | TRBJ2-5